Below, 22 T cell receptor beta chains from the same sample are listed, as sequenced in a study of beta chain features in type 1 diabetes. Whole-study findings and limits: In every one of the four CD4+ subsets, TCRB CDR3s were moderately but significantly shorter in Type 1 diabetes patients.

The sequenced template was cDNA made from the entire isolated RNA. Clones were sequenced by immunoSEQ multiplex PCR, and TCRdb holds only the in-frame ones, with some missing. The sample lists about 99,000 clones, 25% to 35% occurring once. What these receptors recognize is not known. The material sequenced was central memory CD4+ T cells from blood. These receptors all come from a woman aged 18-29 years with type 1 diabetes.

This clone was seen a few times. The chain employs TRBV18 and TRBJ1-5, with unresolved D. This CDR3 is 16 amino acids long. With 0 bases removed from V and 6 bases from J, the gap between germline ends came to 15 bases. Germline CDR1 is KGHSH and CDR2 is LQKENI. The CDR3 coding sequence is TGTGCCAGCTCACCACCGGGAGTCAGGTCGGGTCAGCCCCAGCATTTT. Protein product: CASSPPGVRSGQPQHF.

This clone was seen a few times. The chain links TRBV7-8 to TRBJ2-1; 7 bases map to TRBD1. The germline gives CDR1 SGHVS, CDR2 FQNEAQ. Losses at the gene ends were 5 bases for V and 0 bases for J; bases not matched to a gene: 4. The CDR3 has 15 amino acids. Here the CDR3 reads CASSKPGGSYNEQFF. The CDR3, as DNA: TGTGCCAGCAGCAAACCAGGGGGCTCCTACAATGAGCAGTTCTTC.

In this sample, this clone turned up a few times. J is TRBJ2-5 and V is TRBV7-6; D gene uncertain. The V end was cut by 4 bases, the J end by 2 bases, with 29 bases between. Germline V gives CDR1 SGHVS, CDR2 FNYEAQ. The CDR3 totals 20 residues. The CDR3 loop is CASSSFVFRSFRLGQETQYF. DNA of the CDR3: TGTGCCAGCAGCTCCTTCGTTTTTCGGTCCTTCCGACTTGGGCAAGAGACCCAGTACTTC.

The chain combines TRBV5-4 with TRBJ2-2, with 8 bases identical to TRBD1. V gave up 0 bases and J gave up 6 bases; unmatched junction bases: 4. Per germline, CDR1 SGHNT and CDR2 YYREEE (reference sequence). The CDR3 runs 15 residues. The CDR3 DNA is TGTGCCAGCAGCTTGGGGACAGGGTGGGCCGGGGAGCTGTTTTTT. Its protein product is CASSLGTGWAGELFF.

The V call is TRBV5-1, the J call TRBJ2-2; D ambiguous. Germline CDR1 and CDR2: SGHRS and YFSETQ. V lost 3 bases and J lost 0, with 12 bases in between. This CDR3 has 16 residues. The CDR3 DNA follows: TGCGCCAGCAGCTCGGGTCACCGATCGAACACCGGGGAGCTGTTTTTT. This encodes CASSSGHRSNTGELFF.

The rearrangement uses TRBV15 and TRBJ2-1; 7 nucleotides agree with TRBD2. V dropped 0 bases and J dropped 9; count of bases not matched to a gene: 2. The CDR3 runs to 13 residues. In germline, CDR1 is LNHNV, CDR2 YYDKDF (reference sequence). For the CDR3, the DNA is TGTGCCACCAGCAGAGAACTAGCGCGTGAGCAGTTCTTC. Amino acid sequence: CATSRELAREQFF.

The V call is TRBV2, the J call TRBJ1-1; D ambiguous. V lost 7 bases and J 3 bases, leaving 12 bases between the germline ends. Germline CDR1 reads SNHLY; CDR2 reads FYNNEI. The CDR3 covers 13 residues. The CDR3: CASNIGGDTEAFF. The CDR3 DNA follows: TGTGCCAGCAATATAGGCGGAGACACTGAAGCTTTCTTT.

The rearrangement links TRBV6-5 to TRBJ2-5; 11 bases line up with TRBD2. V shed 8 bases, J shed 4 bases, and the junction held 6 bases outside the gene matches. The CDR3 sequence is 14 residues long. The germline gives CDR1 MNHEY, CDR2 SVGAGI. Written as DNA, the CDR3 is TGTGCCAGCCGTAGCGGGAGGGTTTCAGAGACCCAGTACTTC. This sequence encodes CASRSGRVSETQYF.

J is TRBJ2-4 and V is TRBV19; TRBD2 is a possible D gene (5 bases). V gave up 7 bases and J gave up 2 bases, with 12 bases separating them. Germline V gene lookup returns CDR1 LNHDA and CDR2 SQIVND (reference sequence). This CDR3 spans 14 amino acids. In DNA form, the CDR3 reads TGTGCCAGTAAGTCGACTAAGTCCAAAAACATTCAGTACTTC. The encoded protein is CASKSTKSKNIQYF.

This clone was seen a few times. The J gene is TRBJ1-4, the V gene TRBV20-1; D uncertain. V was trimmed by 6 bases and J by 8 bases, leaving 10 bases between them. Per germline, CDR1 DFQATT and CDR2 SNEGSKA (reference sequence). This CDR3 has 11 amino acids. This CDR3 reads CSATTREKLFF. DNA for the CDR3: TGCAGTGCAACCACGAGGGAAAAACTGTTTTTT.

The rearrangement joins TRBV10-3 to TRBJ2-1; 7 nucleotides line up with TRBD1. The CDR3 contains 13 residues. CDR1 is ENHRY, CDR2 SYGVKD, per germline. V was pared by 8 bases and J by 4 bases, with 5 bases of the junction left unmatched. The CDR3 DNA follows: TGTGCCATCGGGGCACAGGGGTACAATGAGCAGTTCTTC. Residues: CAIGAQGYNEQFF.

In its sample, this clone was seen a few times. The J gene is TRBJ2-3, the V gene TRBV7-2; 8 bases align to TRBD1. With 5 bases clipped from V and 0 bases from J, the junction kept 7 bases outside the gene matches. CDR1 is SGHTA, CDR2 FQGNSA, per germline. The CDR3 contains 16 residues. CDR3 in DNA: TGTGCCAGCAGCAGGGGCCAGGGGGCTAGCACAGATACGCAGTATTTT. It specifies CASSRGQGASTDTQYF.

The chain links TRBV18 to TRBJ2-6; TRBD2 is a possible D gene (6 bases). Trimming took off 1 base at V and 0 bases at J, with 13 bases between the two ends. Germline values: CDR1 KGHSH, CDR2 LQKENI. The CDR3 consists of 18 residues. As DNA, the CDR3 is TGTGCCAGCTCACCACAGACAATGACTAGCTCTGGGGCCAACGTCCTGACTTTC. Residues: CASSPQTMTSSGANVLTF.

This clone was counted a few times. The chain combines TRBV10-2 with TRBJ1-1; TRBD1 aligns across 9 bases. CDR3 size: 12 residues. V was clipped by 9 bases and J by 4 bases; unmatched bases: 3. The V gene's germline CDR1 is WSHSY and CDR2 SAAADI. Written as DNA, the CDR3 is TGCGCCAGTGGACAGGGGAGCACTGAAGCTTTCTTT. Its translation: CASGQGSTEAFF.

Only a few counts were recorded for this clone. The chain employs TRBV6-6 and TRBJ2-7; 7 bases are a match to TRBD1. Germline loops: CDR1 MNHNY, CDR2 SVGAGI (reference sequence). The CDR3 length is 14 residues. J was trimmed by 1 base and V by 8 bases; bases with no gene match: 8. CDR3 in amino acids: CASRRQGGSYEQYF. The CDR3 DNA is TGTGCCAGCCGCCGACAGGGCGGATCCTACGAGCAGTACTTC.

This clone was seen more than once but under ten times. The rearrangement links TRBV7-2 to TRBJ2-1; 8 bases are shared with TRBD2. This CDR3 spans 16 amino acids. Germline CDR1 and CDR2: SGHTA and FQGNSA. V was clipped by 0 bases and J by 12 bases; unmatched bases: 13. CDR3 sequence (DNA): TGTGCCAGCAGCTTAGCGCGACTAGCGAGAAACTTTGGGCAGTTCTTC. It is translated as CASSLARLARNFGQFF.

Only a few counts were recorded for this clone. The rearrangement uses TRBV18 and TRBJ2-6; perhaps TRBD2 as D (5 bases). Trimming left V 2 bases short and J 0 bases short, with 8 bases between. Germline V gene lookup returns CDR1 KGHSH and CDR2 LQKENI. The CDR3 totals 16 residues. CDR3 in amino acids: CASSPRGSSGANVLTF. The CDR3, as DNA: TGTGCCAGCTCACCAAGAGGGTCCTCTGGGGCCAACGTCCTGACTTTC.

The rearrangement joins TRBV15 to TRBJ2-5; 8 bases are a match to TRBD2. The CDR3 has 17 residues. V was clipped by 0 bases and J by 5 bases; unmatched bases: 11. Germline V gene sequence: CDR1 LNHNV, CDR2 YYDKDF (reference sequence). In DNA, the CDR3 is TGTGCCACCAGCAGAGATAAGCGACTAGCGATGGGGGAGACCCAGTACTTC. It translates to CATSRDKRLAMGETQYF. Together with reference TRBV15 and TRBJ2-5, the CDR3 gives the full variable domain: DAMVIQNPRYQVTQFGKPVTLSCSQTLNHNVMYWYQQKSSQAPKLLFHYYDKDFNNEADTPDNFQSRRPNTSFCFLDIRSPGLGDTAMYLCATSRDKRLAMGETQYFGPGTRLLVL.

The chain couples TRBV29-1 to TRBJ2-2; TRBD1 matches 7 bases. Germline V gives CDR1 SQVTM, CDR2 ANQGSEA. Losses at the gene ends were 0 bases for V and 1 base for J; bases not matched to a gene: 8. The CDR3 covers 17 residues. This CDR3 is CSVEDRRGRWNTGELFF. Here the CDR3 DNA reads TGCAGCGTTGAAGATCGTAGGGGGCGATGGAACACCGGGGAGCTGTTTTTT.

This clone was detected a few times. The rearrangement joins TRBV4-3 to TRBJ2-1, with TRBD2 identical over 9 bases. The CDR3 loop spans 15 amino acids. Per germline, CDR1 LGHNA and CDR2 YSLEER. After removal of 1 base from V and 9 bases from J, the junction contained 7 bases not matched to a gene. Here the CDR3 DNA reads TGCGCCAGCAGCCAAGGGTTGCGGGAGGGCTTTGAGCAGTTCTTC. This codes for CASSQGLREGFEQFF.

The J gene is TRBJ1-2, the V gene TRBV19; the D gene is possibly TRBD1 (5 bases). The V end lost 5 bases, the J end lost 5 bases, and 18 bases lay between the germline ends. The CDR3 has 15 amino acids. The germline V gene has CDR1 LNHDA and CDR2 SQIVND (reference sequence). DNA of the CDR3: TGTGCCAGTAGTCCCCCCGGCAGGGCTTTATATGGCTACACCTTC. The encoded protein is CASSPPGRALYGYTF.

In DNA, the CDR3 is TGTGCCAGCAGCCCGGGGGAGACCCAGTACTTC. This translates into CASSPGETQYF. V gene TRBV7-8 combines with J gene TRBJ2-5; TRBD2 might be the D (5 bases). Looked up from germline, CDR1 is SGHVS and CDR2 is FQNEAQ. The ends were cut back, 5 bases at V and 5 bases at J, with 6 bases in the middle. The CDR3 loop spans 11 amino acids. Combining the CDR3 with reference TRBV7-8 and TRBJ2-5 gives the whole variable domain GAGVSQSPRYKVAKRGQDVALRCDPISGHVSLFWYQQALGQGPEFLTYFQNEAQLDKSGLPSDRFFAERPEGSVSTLKIQRTQQEDSAVYLCASSPGETQYFGPGTRLLVL.